This T cell receptor beta chain comes out of a study of T cells after yellow fever vaccination. Study-wide findings and caveats: Weaker overall was a secondary response that nonetheless peaked faster, on day 5 versus 15.

This clonotype was counted between two and nine times. Its antigen is unidentified. Synthesis of TCR cDNA relied on 5'RACE template switching, which attached a universal primer site and UMIs. A single record per CDR3 protein comes from TCRdb applying MiXCR to the 5' RACE reads. The data show approximately 330,000 distinct CDR3 sequences, under 15% seen once. Trimming removed 3 bases at V and 5 bases at J, with 4 bases between. CDR3 length equals 10 residues. Germline-derived CDR1 and CDR2 are DFQATT and SNEGSKA (reference sequence). The chain couples TRBV20-1 to TRBJ2-5; D gene unclear. The TCR originated in a man between 18 and 29 years old who received the YFV17D yellow fever vaccine. Source: CD4+ T cells sorted from PBMCs, taken 15 days after the yellow fever booster vaccination. CDR3 nucleotide sequence: TGCAGTGCTAGTTTTGAGACCCAGTACTTC. Its protein is CSASFETQYF.